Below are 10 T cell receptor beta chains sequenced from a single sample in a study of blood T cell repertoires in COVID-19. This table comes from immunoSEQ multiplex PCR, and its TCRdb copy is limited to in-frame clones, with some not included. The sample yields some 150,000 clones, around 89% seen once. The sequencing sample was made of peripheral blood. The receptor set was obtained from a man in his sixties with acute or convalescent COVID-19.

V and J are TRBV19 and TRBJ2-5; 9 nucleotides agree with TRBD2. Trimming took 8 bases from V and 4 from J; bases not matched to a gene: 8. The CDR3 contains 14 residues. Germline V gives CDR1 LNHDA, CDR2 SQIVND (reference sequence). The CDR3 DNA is TGTGCCAGTGGCCAGCGGGGGGTCGTAGAGACCCAGTACTTC. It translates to CASGQRGVVETQYF.

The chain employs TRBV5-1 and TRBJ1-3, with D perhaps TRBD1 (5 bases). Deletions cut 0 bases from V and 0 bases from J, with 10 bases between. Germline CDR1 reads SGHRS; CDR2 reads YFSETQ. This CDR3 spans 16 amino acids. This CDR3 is CASSLEAGLSGNTIYF. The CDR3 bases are TGCGCCAGCAGCTTGGAGGCGGGACTCTCTGGAAACACCATATATTTT.

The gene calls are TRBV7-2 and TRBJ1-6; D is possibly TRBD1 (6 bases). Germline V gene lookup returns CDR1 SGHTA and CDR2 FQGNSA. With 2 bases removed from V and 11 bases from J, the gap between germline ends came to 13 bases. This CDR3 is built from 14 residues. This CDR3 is CASSLRQGRTPLHF. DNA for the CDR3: TGTGCCAGCAGCTTAAGGCAGGGGAGAACACCCCTCCACTTT.

The CDR3 spells CASTLGGTRLNEQYF. CDR3 DNA: TGTGCCAGCACCCTAGGTGGGACAAGACTTAACGAGCAGTACTTC. The genes are TRBV5-4 and TRBJ2-7; D perhaps matches TRBD1 (6 bases). Germline loops: CDR1 SGHNT, CDR2 YYREEE (reference sequence). Trimming pared 6 bases from V and 5 bases from J, leaving 21 bases between. The CDR3 contains 15 residues. Full variable domain (remainder filled in from reference TRBV5-4 and TRBJ2-7): ETGVTQSPTHLIKTRGQQVTLRCSSQSGHNTVSWYQQALGQGPQFIFQYYREEENGRGNFPPRFSGLQFPNYSSELNVNALELDDSALYLCASTLGGTRLNEQYFGPGTRLTVT.

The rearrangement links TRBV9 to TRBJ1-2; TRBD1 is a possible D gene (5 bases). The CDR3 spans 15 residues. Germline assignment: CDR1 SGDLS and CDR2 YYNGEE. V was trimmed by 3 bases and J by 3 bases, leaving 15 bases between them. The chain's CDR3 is CASSGDTGADYGYTF. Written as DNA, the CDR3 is TGTGCCAGCAGCGGGGATACAGGCGCGGACTATGGCTACACCTTC.

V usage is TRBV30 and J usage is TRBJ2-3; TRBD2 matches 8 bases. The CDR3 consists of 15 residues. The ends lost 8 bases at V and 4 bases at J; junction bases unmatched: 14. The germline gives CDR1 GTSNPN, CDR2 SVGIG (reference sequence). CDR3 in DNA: TGTGCCCCGATAACCGGACTAGCTAAGGCAGATACGCAGTATTTT. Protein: CAPITGLAKADTQYF.

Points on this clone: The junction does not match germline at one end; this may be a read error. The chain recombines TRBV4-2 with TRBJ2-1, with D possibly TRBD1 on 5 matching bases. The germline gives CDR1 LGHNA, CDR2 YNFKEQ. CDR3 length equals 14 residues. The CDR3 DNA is TGTGCCAGCAGCCAAGATGCAGGGTTGAATGAGCGGTTCTTC. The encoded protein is CASSQDAGLNERFF.

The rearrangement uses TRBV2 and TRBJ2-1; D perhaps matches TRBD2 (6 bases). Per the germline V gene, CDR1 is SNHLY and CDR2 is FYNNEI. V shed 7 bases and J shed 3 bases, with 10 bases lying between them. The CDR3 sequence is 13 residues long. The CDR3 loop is CASNQEGYNEQFF. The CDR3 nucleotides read TGTGCCAGCAACCAGGAGGGCTACAATGAGCAGTTCTTC.

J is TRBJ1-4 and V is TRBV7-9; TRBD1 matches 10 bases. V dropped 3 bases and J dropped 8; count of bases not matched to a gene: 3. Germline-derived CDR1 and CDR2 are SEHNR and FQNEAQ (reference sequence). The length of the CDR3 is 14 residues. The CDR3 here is CASSLGQGQEKLFF. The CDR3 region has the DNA TGTGCCAGCAGCTTGGGACAGGGGCAGGAAAAACTGTTTTTT.

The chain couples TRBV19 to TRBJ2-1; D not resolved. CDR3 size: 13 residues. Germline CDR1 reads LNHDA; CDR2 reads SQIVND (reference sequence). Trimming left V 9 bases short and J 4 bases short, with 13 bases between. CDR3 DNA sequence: TGTGCCAGCGCCGGTGATCGGTACAATGAGCAGTTCTTC. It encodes CASAGDRYNEQFF. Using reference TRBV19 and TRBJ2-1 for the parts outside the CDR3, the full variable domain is DGGITQSPKYLFRKEGQNVTLSCEQNLNHDAMYWYRQDPGQGLRLIYYSQIVNDFQKGDIAEGYSVSREKKESFPLTVTSAQKNPTAFYLCASAGDRYNEQFFGPGTRLTVL.